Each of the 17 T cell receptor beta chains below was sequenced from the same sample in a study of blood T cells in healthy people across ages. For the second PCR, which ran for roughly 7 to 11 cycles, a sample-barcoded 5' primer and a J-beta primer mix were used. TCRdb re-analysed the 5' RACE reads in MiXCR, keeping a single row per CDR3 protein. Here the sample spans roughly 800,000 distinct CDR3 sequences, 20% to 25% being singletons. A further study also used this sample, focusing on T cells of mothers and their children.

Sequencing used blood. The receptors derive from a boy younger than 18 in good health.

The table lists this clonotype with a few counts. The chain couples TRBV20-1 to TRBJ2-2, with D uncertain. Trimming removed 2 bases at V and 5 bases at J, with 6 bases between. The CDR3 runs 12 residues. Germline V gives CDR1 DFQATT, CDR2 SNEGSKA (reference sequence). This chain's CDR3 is CSARTGTGELFF. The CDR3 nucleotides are TGCAGTGCTAGAACCGGGACCGGGGAGCTGTTTTTT.

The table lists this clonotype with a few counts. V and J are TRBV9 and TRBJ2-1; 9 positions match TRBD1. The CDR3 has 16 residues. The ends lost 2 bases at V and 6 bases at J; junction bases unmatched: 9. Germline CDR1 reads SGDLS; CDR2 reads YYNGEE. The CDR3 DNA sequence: TGTGCCAGCAGCGTGAGTGACAGGGGGGTTGGCAATGAGCAGTTCTTC. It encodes CASSVSDRGVGNEQFF.

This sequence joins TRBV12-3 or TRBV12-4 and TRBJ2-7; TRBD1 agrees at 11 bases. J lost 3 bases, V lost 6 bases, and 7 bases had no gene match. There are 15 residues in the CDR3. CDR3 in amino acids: CASSHAGTGGYEQYF. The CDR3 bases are TGTGCCAGCAGCCATGCCGGGACAGGGGGCTACGAGCAGTACTTC.

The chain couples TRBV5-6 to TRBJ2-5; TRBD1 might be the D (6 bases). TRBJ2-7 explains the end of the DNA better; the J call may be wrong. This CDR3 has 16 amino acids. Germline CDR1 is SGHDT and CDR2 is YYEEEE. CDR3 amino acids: CASSPRMGQSSYEQYF. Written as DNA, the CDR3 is TGTGCCAGCAGCCCCCGGATGGGACAAAGCTCCTACGAGCAGTACTTC.

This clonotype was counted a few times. In DNA form, the CDR3 reads TGTGCCAGCAGGCGACAGGGGTTTGAAAAACTGTTTTTT. It specifies CASRRQGFEKLFF. The chain uses TRBV2 and TRBJ1-4; 8 bases align to TRBD1. The germline V gene has CDR1 SNHLY and CDR2 FYNNEI. V was pared by 6 bases and J by 7 bases, with 4 bases of the junction left unmatched. The CDR3 contains 13 residues.

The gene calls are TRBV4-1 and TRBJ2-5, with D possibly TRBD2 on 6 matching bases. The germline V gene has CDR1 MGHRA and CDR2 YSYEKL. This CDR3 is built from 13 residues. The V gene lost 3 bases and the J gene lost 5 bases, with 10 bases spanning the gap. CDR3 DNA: TGCGCCAGCAGCCAGGGACTTCACGAGACCCAGTACTTC. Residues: CASSQGLHETQYF.

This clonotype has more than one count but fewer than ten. CDR3 in amino acids: CASSPEVGTQETQYF. CDR3 nucleotide sequence: TGTGCCAGCAGCCCGGAGGTGGGTACTCAAGAGACCCAGTACTTC. V is TRBV7-2 and J is TRBJ2-7; D may be TRBD2 (5 bases). The DNA end favors TRBJ2-5, so the J call may be wrong. The CDR3 consists of 15 residues. CDR1 and CDR2 from the germline V gene are SGHTA and FQGNSA.

CDR3 region: CASSVGTLHEQYF. Here the CDR3 DNA reads TGTGCCAGCAGCGTCGGGACTCTACACGAGCAGTACTTC. This chain joins TRBV9 and TRBJ2-5; TRBD2 is a possible D gene (6 bases). Near its end, the DNA agrees better with TRBJ2-7, so the J call may be wrong. The CDR3 is 13 residues long. Germline V lookup: CDR1 SGDLS, CDR2 YYNGEE.

The CDR3 DNA follows: TGTGCCAGCAGTGAAACAGGGGGCCACTATGGCTACACCTTC. Translating gives CASSETGGHYGYTF. This chain connects TRBV25-1 to TRBJ1-2; 9 bases align to TRBD1. The CDR3 spans 14 residues. From germline, CDR1 is MGHDK and CDR2 SYGVNS. V trimming: 2 bases; J trimming: 3 bases; junction bases outside the gene matches: 1.

The CDR3 nucleotides read TGCAGTGCTAGTGGCCTAGCGGGAAGCGACAATGAGCAGTTCTTC. Protein sequence: CSASGLAGSDNEQFF. The chain links TRBV20-1 to TRBJ2-1, with 9 bases lining up with TRBD2. This CDR3 contains 15 residues. The ends lost 3 bases at V and 5 bases at J; junction bases unmatched: 8. Germline V gene sequence: CDR1 DFQATT, CDR2 SNEGSKA (reference sequence).

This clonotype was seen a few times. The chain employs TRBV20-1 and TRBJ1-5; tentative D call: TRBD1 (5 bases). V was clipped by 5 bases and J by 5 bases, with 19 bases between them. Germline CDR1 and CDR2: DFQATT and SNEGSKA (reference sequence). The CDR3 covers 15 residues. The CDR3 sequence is CSAGRDPTRYQPQHF. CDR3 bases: TGCAGTGCTGGCCGGGACCCAACGCGGTATCAGCCCCAGCATTTT.

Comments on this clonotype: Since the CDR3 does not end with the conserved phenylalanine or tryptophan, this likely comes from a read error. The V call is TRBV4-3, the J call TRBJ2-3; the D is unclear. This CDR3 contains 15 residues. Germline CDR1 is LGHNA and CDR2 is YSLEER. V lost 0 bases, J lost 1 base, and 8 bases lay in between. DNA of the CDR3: TGCGCCAGCAGCCAAGACTACAGCCGCACAGATACGCAGTATCTT. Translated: CASSQDYSRTDTQYL.

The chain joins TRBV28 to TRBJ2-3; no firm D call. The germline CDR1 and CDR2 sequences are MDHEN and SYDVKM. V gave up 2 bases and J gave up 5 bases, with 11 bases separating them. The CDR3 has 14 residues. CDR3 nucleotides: TGTGCCAGCAGTTTAGGATACTCGGGAGATACGCAGTATTTT. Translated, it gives CASSLGYSGDTQYF. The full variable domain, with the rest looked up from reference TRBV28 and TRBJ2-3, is DVKVTQSSRYLVKRTGEKVFLECVQDMDHENMFWYRQDPGLGLRLIYFSYDVKMKEKGDIPEGYSVSREKKERFSLILESASTNQTSMYLCASSLGYSGDTQYFGPGTRLTVL.

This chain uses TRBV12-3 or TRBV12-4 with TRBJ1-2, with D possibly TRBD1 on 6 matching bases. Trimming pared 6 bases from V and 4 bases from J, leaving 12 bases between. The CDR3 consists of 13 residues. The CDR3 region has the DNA TGTGCCAGCAGGAAGGGACACCCCTATGGCTACACCTTC. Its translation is CASRKGHPYGYTF.

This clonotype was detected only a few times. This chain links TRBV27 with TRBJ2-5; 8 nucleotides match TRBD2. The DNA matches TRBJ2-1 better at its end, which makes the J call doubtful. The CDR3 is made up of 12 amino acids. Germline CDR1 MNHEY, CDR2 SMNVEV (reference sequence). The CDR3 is CASSDGGAEQFF. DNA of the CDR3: TGTGCCAGTAGTGACGGGGGGGCTGAGCAGTTCTTC.

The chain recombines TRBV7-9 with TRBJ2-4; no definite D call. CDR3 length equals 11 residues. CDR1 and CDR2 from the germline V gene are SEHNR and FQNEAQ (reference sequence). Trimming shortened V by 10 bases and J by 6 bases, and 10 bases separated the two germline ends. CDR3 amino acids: CAIDPRNIQYF. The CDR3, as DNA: TGTGCCATTGATCCTAGAAACATTCAGTACTTC.

The CDR3 spells CASSEYWRGGTDTQYF. The CDR3 region has the DNA TGTGCCAGCAGTGAATATTGGCGGGGGGGTACAGATACGCAGTATTTT. V is TRBV25-1 and J is TRBJ2-3, with 9 positions matching TRBD2. V was clipped by 0 bases and J by 3 bases; unmatched bases: 4. There are 16 residues in the CDR3. Germline CDR1 reads MGHDK; CDR2 reads SYGVNS.